These T cell receptor beta chains were read from a single sample in a study of T cells in Graves' hyperthyroidism and ophthalmopathy. TCRdb passed the multiplex PCR reads through MiXCR, listing each CDR3 protein once. The table shows about 480,000 distinct CDR3 sequences, with 13% to 15% occurring only once. Input material: blood. Source of these receptors: a woman younger than 35 with Graves' hyperthyroidism. Both conserved end residues are part of each CDR3. The D gene is left open where the match is weak. Clone size, where shown, is once, few, many, or a class for clones that have expanded.

j_call: TRBJ2-3; v_call: TRBV5-1; d_call: TRBD2; clone_size: many; cdr3_nt: TGCGCCAGCAGCCGGAGGACTAGCGGAGACACAGATACGCAGTATTTT; cdr3_aa: CASSRRTSGDTDTQYF
j_call: TRBJ1-6; v_call: TRBV7-6; d_call: -; clone_size: many; cdr3_nt: TGTGCCAGCAGCTTATCTCTAATTGGCGCTGCACCCCTCCACTTT; cdr3_aa: CASSLSLIGAAPLHF
j_call: TRBJ1-2; v_call: TRBV6-1; d_call: TRBD1; clone_size: many; cdr3_nt: TGTGCCAGCAGTGAAACCCCACAGGGGGCGATCACCTTC; cdr3_aa: CASSETPQGAITF
j_call: TRBJ2-3; v_call: TRBV19; d_call: TRBD2; clone_size: -; cdr3_nt: TGTGCCAGTAGTATAGAGGCTAGCGGGTTTAGCAGAGATACGCAGTATTTT; cdr3_aa: CASSIEASGFSRDTQYF
j_call: TRBJ1-1; v_call: TRBV29-1; d_call: -; clone_size: many; cdr3_nt: TGCAGCGTTGAGGCAGCCATGAACACTGAAGCTTTCTTT; cdr3_aa: CSVEAAMNTEAFF
j_call: TRBJ2-2; v_call: TRBV3-1; d_call: TRBD1; clone_size: -; cdr3_nt: TGTGCCAGCCGAAGGGACAGGGGTAACGCCGGGGAGCTGTTTTTT; cdr3_aa: CASRRDRGNAGELFF
j_call: TRBJ1-5; v_call: TRBV12-5; d_call: -; clone_size: many; cdr3_nt: TGTGCTAGTGGTTTGGGACGGTACAATCAGCCCCAGCATTTT; cdr3_aa: CASGLGRYNQPQHF
j_call: TRBJ2-3; v_call: TRBV30; d_call: -; clone_size: -; cdr3_nt: TGTGCCTGGAGTCTCGGAGACAGCACAGATACGCAGTATTTT; cdr3_aa: CAWSLGDSTDTQYF
j_call: TRBJ2-1; v_call: TRBV6-6; d_call: TRBD2; clone_size: many; cdr3_nt: TGTGCCAGCAGTTACTCCGGGGGGAGGGCGGGGAATGAGCAGTTCTTC; cdr3_aa: CASSYSGGRAGNEQFF
j_call: TRBJ2-3; v_call: TRBV12-3/TRBV12-4; d_call: TRBD2; clone_size: many; cdr3_nt: TGTGCCAGCAGTTTCCCCACTAGCGGCACAGATACGCAGTATTTT; cdr3_aa: CASSFPTSGTDTQYF
j_call: TRBJ2-6; v_call: TRBV12-5; d_call: -; clone_size: many; cdr3_nt: TGTGCTAGTGGTTTGGCCCAAACCTCTGGGGCCAACGTCCTGACTTTC; cdr3_aa: CASGLAQTSGANVLTF
j_call: TRBJ1-1; v_call: TRBV5-6; d_call: -; clone_size: many; cdr3_nt: TGTGCCAGCAGCTTGTTGACAGACACCGAAGCTTTCTTT; cdr3_aa: CASSLLTDTEAFF
j_call: TRBJ1-2; v_call: TRBV28; d_call: TRBD1; clone_size: few; cdr3_nt: TGTGCCAGCATCCGGGACAGTGCCCTGGGATTGGGCTACACCTTC; cdr3_aa: CASIRDSALGLGYTF
j_call: TRBJ2-1; v_call: TRBV20-1; d_call: -; clone_size: few; cdr3_nt: TGCAGTGCTCGCCGACTCAGTCGAGAGCAGTTCTTC; cdr3_aa: CSARRLSREQFF
j_call: TRBJ2-3; v_call: TRBV24-1; d_call: -; clone_size: -; cdr3_nt: TGTGCCACCAGTGGTCCAGCGGAGACAGATACGCAGTATTTT; cdr3_aa: CATSGPAETDTQYF
j_call: TRBJ1-6; v_call: TRBV20-1; d_call: -; clone_size: many; cdr3_nt: TGCAGTGCTAGAGGTCCGACCGAGGGCTATAATTCACCCCTCCACTTT; cdr3_aa: CSARGPTEGYNSPLHF
j_call: TRBJ2-7; v_call: TRBV5-1; d_call: -; clone_size: many; cdr3_nt: TGCGCCAGCAGCTTAGGGGCGGTGGTGTCCTACGAGCAGTACTTC; cdr3_aa: CASSLGAVVSYEQYF
j_call: TRBJ2-3; v_call: TRBV10-3; d_call: TRBD1; clone_size: many; cdr3_nt: TGTGCCATCAGTGAAGGACAGGATACAGATACGCAGTATTTT; cdr3_aa: CAISEGQDTDTQYF
j_call: TRBJ2-1; v_call: TRBV24-1; d_call: TRBD2; clone_size: -; cdr3_nt: TGTGCCACCAGTGATCAGGGACTAGCGGGAGGGAACAATGAGCAGTTCTTC; cdr3_aa: CATSDQGLAGGNNEQFF
j_call: TRBJ2-1; v_call: TRBV13; d_call: TRBD2; clone_size: few; cdr3_nt: TGTGCCAGCAGCTTTAGCGGGAAGGATGAGCAGTTCTTC; cdr3_aa: CASSFSGKDEQFF
j_call: TRBJ2-1; v_call: TRBV14; d_call: TRBD2; clone_size: -; cdr3_nt: TGTGCCAGCAGCCCCCGACTAGCGGTTCAATCCTACAATGAGCAGTTCTTC; cdr3_aa: CASSPRLAVQSYNEQFF
j_call: TRBJ2-5; v_call: TRBV24-1; d_call: -; clone_size: many; cdr3_nt: TGTGCCACCCGTCCGGGTGACGGTGGCGAGACCCAGTACTTC; cdr3_aa: CATRPGDGGETQYF
j_call: TRBJ1-6; v_call: TRBV7-9; d_call: -; clone_size: -; cdr3_nt: TGTGCCAGCACGGGGGGGGGCGCGACACCCCTCCACTTT; cdr3_aa: CASTGGGATPLHF
j_call: TRBJ2-5; v_call: TRBV28; d_call: -; clone_size: many; cdr3_nt: TGTGCCAGCAGTTTTGGCCCTGGGGAGACCCAGTACTTC; cdr3_aa: CASSFGPGETQYF
j_call: TRBJ2-3; v_call: TRBV11-3; d_call: -; clone_size: many; cdr3_nt: TGTGCCAGCAGCCACACGGTGGATACGCAGTATTTT; cdr3_aa: CASSHTVDTQYF
j_call: TRBJ2-7; v_call: TRBV24-1; d_call: -; clone_size: many; cdr3_nt: TGTGCCACCAGTGATCGATACGAGCAGTACTTC; cdr3_aa: CATSDRYEQYF
j_call: TRBJ2-1; v_call: TRBV12-3/TRBV12-4; d_call: TRBD1; clone_size: many; cdr3_nt: TGTGCCAGCAGACCCAGCCAGGGGGCGCAATACAATGAGCAGTTCTTC; cdr3_aa: CASRPSQGAQYNEQFF
j_call: TRBJ1-1; v_call: TRBV30; d_call: -; clone_size: many; cdr3_nt: TGTGCCGGAGGGGGTCTAGGATTGAACACTGAAGCTTTCTTT; cdr3_aa: CAGGGLGLNTEAFF
j_call: TRBJ1-5; v_call: TRBV27; d_call: TRBD1; clone_size: many; cdr3_nt: TGTGCCAGCAGTCCATCAGGGGGGGTACAGCCCCAGCATTTT; cdr3_aa: CASSPSGGVQPQHF
j_call: TRBJ1-1; v_call: TRBV19; d_call: -; clone_size: many; cdr3_nt: TGTGCCAGTAGTATACCCCCGCCCATGCTGAACACTGAAGCTTTCTTT; cdr3_aa: CASSIPPPMLNTEAFF
j_call: TRBJ2-2; v_call: TRBV5-1; d_call: -; clone_size: many; cdr3_nt: TGCGCCAGCAGCTTGGCCTTGAACACCGGGGAGCTGTTTTTT; cdr3_aa: CASSLALNTGELFF
j_call: TRBJ1-2; v_call: TRBV5-6; d_call: TRBD1; clone_size: many; cdr3_nt: TGTGCCAGCAGGCCTGGGACAGGCACCAACTATGGCTACACCTTC; cdr3_aa: CASRPGTGTNYGYTF
j_call: TRBJ2-7; v_call: TRBV27; d_call: TRBD1; clone_size: many; cdr3_nt: TGTGCCAGCAGTTACTCACGAGACAGGGGCCACGAGCAGTACTTC; cdr3_aa: CASSYSRDRGHEQYF
j_call: TRBJ2-6; v_call: TRBV25-1; d_call: TRBD1; clone_size: once; cdr3_nt: TGTGCCAGCAGTGAGGGACAGGGGAACGGGGCCAACGTCCTGACTTTC; cdr3_aa: CASSEGQGNGANVLTF
j_call: TRBJ2-1; v_call: TRBV19; d_call: -; clone_size: few; cdr3_nt: TGTGCCAGTATCGCAAGGGGAATGGACAATGAGCAGTTCTTC; cdr3_aa: CASIARGMDNEQFF
j_call: TRBJ1-5; v_call: TRBV6-2/TRBV6-3; d_call: -; clone_size: many; cdr3_nt: TGTGCCAGCAGCGACCCGGCCGGCCACAATCAGCCCCAGCATTTT; cdr3_aa: CASSDPAGHNQPQHF
j_call: TRBJ2-2; v_call: TRBV30; d_call: -; clone_size: many; cdr3_nt: TGTGCCTGGGGTTCCGGGGAGCTGTTTTTT; cdr3_aa: CAWGSGELFF
j_call: TRBJ2-1; v_call: TRBV15; d_call: -; clone_size: -; cdr3_nt: TGTGCCACCAGCTGGTTGGGGAGCTCCTACAATGAGCAGTTCTTC; cdr3_aa: CATSWLGSSYNEQFF
j_call: TRBJ2-2; v_call: TRBV18; d_call: -; clone_size: many; cdr3_nt: TGTGCCAGCTCACGCCAGGCCTGGACGTCAGCGGAGCTGTTTTTT; cdr3_aa: CASSRQAWTSAELFF
j_call: TRBJ1-3; v_call: TRBV5-1; d_call: -; clone_size: few; cdr3_nt: TGCGCCAGCAGCTTGGACCACCCCCGAGGGACCATATATTTT; cdr3_aa: CASSLDHPRGTIYF
j_call: TRBJ2-3; v_call: TRBV20-1; d_call: TRBD2; clone_size: many; cdr3_nt: TGCAGTGCTAGAGTCCCGGGACTAGCGGGAACAGATACGCAGTATTTT; cdr3_aa: CSARVPGLAGTDTQYF
j_call: TRBJ2-5; v_call: TRBV10-3; d_call: TRBD1; clone_size: many; cdr3_nt: TGTGCCATCAGTGGGACAGGGGCCCAAGAGACCCAGTACTTC; cdr3_aa: CAISGTGAQETQYF
j_call: TRBJ2-1; v_call: TRBV19; d_call: -; clone_size: few; cdr3_nt: TGTGCCAGTATCCCCTCCGGACTGGCCAGTAGAGAGCAGTTCTTC; cdr3_aa: CASIPSGLASREQFF
j_call: TRBJ2-1; v_call: TRBV3-1; d_call: TRBD2; clone_size: many; cdr3_nt: TGTGCCAGCAGCCAAGTGGCCAGCGGGAGGGCCAATGAGCAGTTCTTC; cdr3_aa: CASSQVASGRANEQFF
j_call: TRBJ1-2; v_call: TRBV12-5; d_call: TRBD1; clone_size: few; cdr3_nt: TGTGCTAGTGGTTTGCGGGGACAGACCTATGGCTACACCTTC; cdr3_aa: CASGLRGQTYGYTF
j_call: TRBJ2-4; v_call: TRBV20-1; d_call: -; clone_size: few; cdr3_nt: TGCAGTGCTAGCAGTTTGGTGGGAGAATCCAAAAACATTCAGTACTTC; cdr3_aa: CSASSLVGESKNIQYF
j_call: TRBJ1-2; v_call: TRBV10-3; d_call: -; clone_size: many; cdr3_nt: TGTGCCATCAAGGACACTACTAACTATGGCTACACCTTC; cdr3_aa: CAIKDTTNYGYTF
j_call: TRBJ2-2; v_call: TRBV7-3; d_call: -; clone_size: many; cdr3_nt: TGTGCCAGCAGTTCGGACACCGGGGAGCTGTTTTTT; cdr3_aa: CASSSDTGELFF
j_call: TRBJ1-5; v_call: TRBV30; d_call: -; clone_size: many; cdr3_nt: TGTGCCTGGAGTGTACGGGGACAGCCCCAGCATTTT; cdr3_aa: CAWSVRGQPQHF
j_call: TRBJ1-4; v_call: TRBV18; d_call: -; clone_size: many; cdr3_nt: TGTGCCAGCTCACCCCCCCTCGGGATTAATGAAAAACTGTTTTTT; cdr3_aa: CASSPPLGINEKLFF
j_call: TRBJ1-1; v_call: TRBV30; d_call: -; clone_size: many; cdr3_nt: TGTGCCTGGAGCGGTCCAGGGAACACTGAAGCTTTCTTT; cdr3_aa: CAWSGPGNTEAFF
j_call: TRBJ2-1; v_call: TRBV6-2/TRBV6-3; d_call: TRBD1; clone_size: -; cdr3_nt: TGTGCCAGCAGTATATACAGGGGAAATAATGAGCAGTTCTTC; cdr3_aa: CASSIYRGNNEQFF
j_call: TRBJ2-7; v_call: TRBV6-1; d_call: -; clone_size: many; cdr3_nt: TGTGCCACCCGACCCAGAGGGATGGGCGAGCAGTACTTC; cdr3_aa: CATRPRGMGEQYF
j_call: TRBJ1-2; v_call: TRBV5-1; d_call: -; clone_size: few; cdr3_nt: TGCGCCAGCAGCCTTATCGGAGGGAACTATGGCTACACCTTC; cdr3_aa: CASSLIGGNYGYTF
j_call: TRBJ2-2; v_call: TRBV5-1; d_call: -; clone_size: many; cdr3_nt: TGCGCCAGCAGCTTGGCCTTAGAGACCGGGGAGCTGTTTTTT; cdr3_aa: CASSLALETGELFF